This passage covers 15 T cell receptor beta chains from one sample sequenced in a study of blood T cell repertoires in COVID-19. TCRdb's table, derived via immunoSEQ multiplex PCR, lists solely in-frame clones and lacks some. This sample has under 300,000 clones, with approximately 81% found just once. The sequencing input was peripheral blood. The origin of the receptors is a woman aged 55-75 years with active or convalescent COVID-19.

The CDR3 sequence is CASSGGLAGYNEQFF. The CDR3 bases are TGTGCCAGCAGCGGGGGACTAGCGGGGTACAATGAGCAGTTCTTC. The genes are TRBV9 and TRBJ2-1; 13 bases are shared with TRBD2. Looked up from germline, CDR1 is SGDLS and CDR2 is YYNGEE. This CDR3 is 15 amino acids long. After removal of 3 bases from V and 4 bases from J, the junction contained 1 base not matched to a gene.

The CDR3 coding sequence is TGCAGCGTTCGGAGGCAAGAGACCCAGTACTTC. Its protein is CSVRRQETQYF. The chain has TRBV29-1 and TRBJ2-5; tentatively, D is TRBD2 (5 bases). Germline loops: CDR1 SQVTM, CDR2 ANQGSEA. The CDR3 sequence is 11 residues long. Trimming left V 5 bases short and J 2 bases short, with 6 bases between. The whole variable domain, remainder taken from reference TRBV29-1 and TRBJ2-5, is SAVISQKPSRDICQRGTSLTIQCQVDSQVTMMFWYRQQPGQSLTLIATANQGSEATYESGFVIDKFPISRPNLTFSTLTVSNMSPEDSSIYLCSVRRQETQYFGPGTRLLVL.

This chain connects TRBV10-1 to TRBJ2-3, with TRBD2 matching over 10 bases. V shed 4 bases and J 3 bases; nucleotides not matched to a gene: 7. Germline V CDR1 and CDR2: WNHNN, SYGVQD (reference sequence). The CDR3 spans 16 residues. CDR3 sequence: CASSAVAGGPTDTQYF. The CDR3 nucleotides are TGCGCCAGCAGTGCTGTAGCGGGGGGTCCGACAGATACGCAGTATTTT.

This clone has only a few counts. J is TRBJ1-2 and V is TRBV2; D not resolved. There are 13 residues in the CDR3. V dropped 2 bases and J dropped 4 bases, with 8 bases sitting between them. CDR1 and CDR2 (germline): SNHLY, FYNNEI. CDR3 sequence reads: CASSEFSFYGYTF. Here the CDR3 DNA reads TGTGCCAGCAGTGAATTCTCTTTCTATGGCTACACCTTC.

The gene calls are TRBV5-1 and TRBJ2-7, with a tentative D call TRBD2 (6 bases). Looked up from germline, CDR1 is SGHRS and CDR2 is YFSETQ. V lost 4 bases and J 1 base, leaving 18 bases between the germline ends. The CDR3 sequence is 16 residues long. The CDR3: CASSRVGMEGSYEQYF. The CDR3 DNA reads as TGCGCCAGCAGCCGCGTGGGGATGGAGGGATCCTACGAGCAGTACTTC.

The chain employs TRBV7-8 and TRBJ1-1, with D possibly TRBD1 on 6 matching bases. Trimming stripped 3 bases from V and 8 bases from J, with 16 bases between. Germline V lookup: CDR1 SGHVS, CDR2 FQNEAQ. The CDR3 contains 14 residues. CDR3 sequence: CASSLFRERGEAFF. The CDR3 bases are TGTGCCAGCAGCTTGTTCAGGGAGAGGGGGGAAGCTTTCTTT.

This rearrangement joins TRBV3-1 (or the pseudogene TRBV3-2) to TRBJ1-6; the D is unclear. Deletions cut 1 base from V and 0 bases from J, with 4 bases between. Germline CDR1 reads LGHDT; CDR2 reads YNNKEL (reference sequence). The CDR3 loop spans 15 amino acids. As DNA, the CDR3 is TGTGCCAGCAGCCAAGTGTACTCCTATAATTCACCCCTCCACTTT. Translating it yields CASSQVYSYNSPLHF.

This chain connects TRBV14 to TRBJ2-7; 7 bases are shared with TRBD1. The CDR3 covers 16 residues. V shed 3 bases and J 4 bases; nucleotides not matched to a gene: 12. Germline-derived CDR1 and CDR2 are SGHDN and FVKESK. In DNA form, the CDR3 reads TGTGCCAGCAGCCAGTCCCCCGGGACAGTGAGTTACGAGCAGTACTTC. It codes for CASSQSPGTVSYEQYF.

The chain uses TRBV11-3 and TRBJ2-5; 7 bases match TRBD1. CDR1 and CDR2 from the germline V gene are SGHNT and YENEEA. CDR3 length equals 16 residues. The J segment lost 2 bases and the V segment lost 1 base, leaving 7 bases of the junction unmatched. The CDR3 DNA follows: TGTGCCAGCAGCTTAGGGGGACAGTACTTTCAAGAGACCCAGTACTTC. Residues: CASSLGGQYFQETQYF.

This chain connects TRBV3-1 (or the pseudogene TRBV3-2) to TRBJ2-1; TRBD2 matches 9 bases. The V gene's germline CDR1 is LGHDT and CDR2 YNNKEL (reference sequence). The CDR3 totals 16 residues. Germline trimming cut 1 base from V and 9 bases from J; bases unmatched to any gene: 10. The CDR3 sequence: CASSQGRVAGVTEQFF. CDR3 sequence (DNA): TGTGCCAGCAGCCAAGGGAGGGTAGCGGGGGTAACTGAGCAGTTCTTC.

This sequence joins TRBV2 and TRBJ2-3, with D maybe TRBD1 (6 bases). The length of the CDR3 is 12 residues. Germline CDR1 is SNHLY and CDR2 is FYNNEI. The V end was cut by 6 bases, the J end by 4 bases, with 8 bases between. As DNA, the CDR3 is TGTGCCAGCAGGTGGGGGCCAGATACGCAGTATTTT. Translation: CASRWGPDTQYF. The full variable domain, in which reference TRBV2 and TRBJ2-3 provide the parts outside the CDR3, is EPEVTQTPSHQVTQMGQEVILRCVPISNHLYFYWYRQILGQKVEFLVSFYNNEISEKSEIFDDQFSVERPDGSNFTLKIRSTKLEDSAMYFCASRWGPDTQYFGPGTRLTVL.

The chain uses TRBV30 and TRBJ1-1, with 9 nucleotides matching TRBD1. Per the germline V gene, CDR1 is GTSNPN and CDR2 is SVGIG (reference sequence). The CDR3 sequence is 12 residues long. Losses at the gene ends were 5 bases for V and 4 bases for J; bases not matched to a gene: 2. The CDR3 DNA reads TGTGCCTGGGGGGACAGGGTCACTGAAGCTTTCTTT. Its protein product is CAWGDRVTEAFF.

This chain joins TRBV5-6 and TRBJ2-1; TRBD2 agrees at 11 bases. This CDR3 contains 16 residues. With V trimmed by 3 bases and J by 9 bases, 11 bases remained unmatched. The V gene's germline CDR1 is SGHDT and CDR2 YYEEEE. The CDR3 nucleotides are TGTGCCAGCAGCTCCTTCACTAGCGGGGGCTACGCTGAGCAGTTCTTC. This gives the protein CASSSFTSGGYAEQFF. The full variable domain, completed using reference TRBV5-6 and TRBJ2-1, is DAGVTQSPTHLIKTRGQQVTLRCSPKSGHDTVSWYQQALGQGPQFIFQYYEEEERQRGNFPDRFSGHQFPNYSSELNVNALLLGDSALYLCASSSFTSGGYAEQFFGPGTRLTVL.

The J gene is TRBJ2-1, the V gene TRBV10-1; 15 nucleotides line up with TRBD2. Per the germline V gene, CDR1 is WNHNN and CDR2 is SYGVQD (reference sequence). Losses at the gene ends were 3 bases for V and 7 bases for J; bases not matched to a gene: 4. The CDR3 consists of 16 residues. In nucleotides, the CDR3 is TGCGCCAGCAGTGAAGGACTAGCGGGGGGGTCGAATGAGCAGTTCTTC. Encoded protein: CASSEGLAGGSNEQFF.

The genes are TRBV19 and TRBJ1-2; 8 bases map to TRBD1. The CDR3 is 16 residues long. Trimming at V came to 6 bases and at J to 7 bases, leaving 16 bases not matched to a gene. Germline loops: CDR1 LNHDA, CDR2 SQIVND (reference sequence). CDR3 loop: CASSLRQGPSAGGYTF. The DNA of the CDR3 is TGTGCCAGTAGCCTTCGACAGGGGCCCTCCGCGGGTGGCTACACCTTC.